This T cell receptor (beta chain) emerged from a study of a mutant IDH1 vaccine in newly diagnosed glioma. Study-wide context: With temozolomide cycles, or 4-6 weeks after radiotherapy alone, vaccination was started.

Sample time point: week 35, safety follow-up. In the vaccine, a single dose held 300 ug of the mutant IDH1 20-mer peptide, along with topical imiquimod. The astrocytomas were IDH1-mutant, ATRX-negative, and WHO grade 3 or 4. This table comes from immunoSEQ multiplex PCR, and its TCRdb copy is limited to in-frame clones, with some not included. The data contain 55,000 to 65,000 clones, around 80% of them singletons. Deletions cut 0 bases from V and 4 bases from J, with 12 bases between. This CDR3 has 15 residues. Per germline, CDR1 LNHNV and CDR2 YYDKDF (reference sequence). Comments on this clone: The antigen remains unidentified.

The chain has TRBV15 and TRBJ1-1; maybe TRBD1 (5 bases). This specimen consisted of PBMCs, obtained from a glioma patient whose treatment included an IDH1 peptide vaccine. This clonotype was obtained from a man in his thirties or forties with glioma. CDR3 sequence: CATSREGGMGTEAFF. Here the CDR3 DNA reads TGTGCCACCAGCAGAGAGGGGGGGATGGGCACTGAAGCTTTCTTT.